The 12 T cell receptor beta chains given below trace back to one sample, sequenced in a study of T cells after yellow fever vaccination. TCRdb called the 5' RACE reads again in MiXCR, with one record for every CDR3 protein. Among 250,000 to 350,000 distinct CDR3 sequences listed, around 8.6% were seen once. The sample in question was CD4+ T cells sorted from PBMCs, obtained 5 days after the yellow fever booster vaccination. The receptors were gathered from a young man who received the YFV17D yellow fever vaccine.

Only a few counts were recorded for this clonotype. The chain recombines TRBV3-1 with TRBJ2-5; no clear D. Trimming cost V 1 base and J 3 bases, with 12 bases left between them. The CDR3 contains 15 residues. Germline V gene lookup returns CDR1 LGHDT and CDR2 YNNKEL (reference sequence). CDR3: CASSQARTNEETQYF. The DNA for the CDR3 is TGTGCCAGCAGCCAAGCCAGGACCAACGAAGAGACCCAGTACTTC.

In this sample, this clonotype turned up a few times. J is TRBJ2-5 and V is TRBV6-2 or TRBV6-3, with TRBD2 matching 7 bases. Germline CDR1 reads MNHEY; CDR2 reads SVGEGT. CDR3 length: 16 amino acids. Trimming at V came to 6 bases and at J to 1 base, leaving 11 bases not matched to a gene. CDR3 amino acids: CASSEREGGSQETQYF. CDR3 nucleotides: TGTGCCAGCAGCGAAAGGGAGGGCGGCTCCCAAGAGACCCAGTACTTC.

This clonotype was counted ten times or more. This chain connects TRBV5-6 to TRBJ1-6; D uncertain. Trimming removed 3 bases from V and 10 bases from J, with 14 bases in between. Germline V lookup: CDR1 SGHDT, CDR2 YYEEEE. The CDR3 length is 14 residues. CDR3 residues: CASSYFNRRSPLHF. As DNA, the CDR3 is TGTGCCAGCAGCTACTTTAACAGAAGATCACCCCTCCACTTT.

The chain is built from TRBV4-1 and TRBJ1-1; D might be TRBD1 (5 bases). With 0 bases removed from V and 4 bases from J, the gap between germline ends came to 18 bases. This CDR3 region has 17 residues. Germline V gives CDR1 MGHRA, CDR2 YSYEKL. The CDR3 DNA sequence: TGCGCCAGCAGCCAAGATGGGGCAGGGTTGTGGCGCACTGAAGCTTTCTTT. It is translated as CASSQDGAGLWRTEAFF.

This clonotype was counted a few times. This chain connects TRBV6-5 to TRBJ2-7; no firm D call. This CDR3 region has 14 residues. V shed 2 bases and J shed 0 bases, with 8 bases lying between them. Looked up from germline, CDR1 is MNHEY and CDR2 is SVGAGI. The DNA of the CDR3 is TGTGCCAGCAGTTACAAAAGGTTCTCCTACGAGCAGTACGTC. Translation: CASSYKRFSYEQYV.

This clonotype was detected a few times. CDR3 residues: CASSWTGGAENIQYF. Here the CDR3 DNA reads TGTGCCAGCAGCTGGACAGGTGGGGCTGAAAACATTCAGTACTTC. This chain uses TRBV6-5 with TRBJ2-4; 7 bases are shared with TRBD1. Germline loops: CDR1 MNHEY, CDR2 SVGAGI. V shed 6 bases and J 5 bases; nucleotides not matched to a gene: 10. The length of the CDR3 is 15 residues.

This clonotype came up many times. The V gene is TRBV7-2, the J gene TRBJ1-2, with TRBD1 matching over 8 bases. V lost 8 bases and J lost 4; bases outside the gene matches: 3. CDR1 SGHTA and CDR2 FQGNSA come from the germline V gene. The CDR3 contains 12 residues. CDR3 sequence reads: CASGGQGYGYTF. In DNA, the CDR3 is TGTGCCAGCGGAGGACAGGGCTATGGCTACACCTTC.

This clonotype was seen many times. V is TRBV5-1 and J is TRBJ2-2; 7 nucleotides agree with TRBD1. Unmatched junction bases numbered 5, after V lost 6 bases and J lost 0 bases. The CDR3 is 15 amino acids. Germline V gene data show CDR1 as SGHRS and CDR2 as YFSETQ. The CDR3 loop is CASNTGEANTGELFF. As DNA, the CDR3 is TGCGCCAGCAATACAGGGGAAGCGAACACCGGGGAGCTGTTTTTT.

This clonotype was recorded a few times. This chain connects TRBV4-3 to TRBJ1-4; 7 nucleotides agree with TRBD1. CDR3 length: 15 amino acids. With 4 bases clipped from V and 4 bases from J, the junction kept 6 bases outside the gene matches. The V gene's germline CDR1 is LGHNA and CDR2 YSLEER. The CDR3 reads CASSRGTVVNEKLFF. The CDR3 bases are TGCGCCAGCAGCCGGGGGACAGTCGTTAATGAAAAACTGTTTTTT.

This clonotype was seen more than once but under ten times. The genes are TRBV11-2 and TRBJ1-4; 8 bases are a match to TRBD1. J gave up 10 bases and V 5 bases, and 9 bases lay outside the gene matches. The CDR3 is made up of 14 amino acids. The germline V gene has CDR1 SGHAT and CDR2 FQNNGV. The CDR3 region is CASSHGDRLGKLFF. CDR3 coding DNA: TGTGCCAGCAGCCACGGGGACAGGTTGGGAAAACTGTTTTTT.

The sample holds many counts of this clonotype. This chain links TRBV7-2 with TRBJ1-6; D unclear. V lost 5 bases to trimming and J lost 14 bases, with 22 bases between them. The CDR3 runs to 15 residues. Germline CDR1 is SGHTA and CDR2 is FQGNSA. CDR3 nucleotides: TGTGCCAGCAGCCTCTCCGACGGTCCGGGGAAGACCCTCCACTTT. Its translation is CASSLSDGPGKTLHF.

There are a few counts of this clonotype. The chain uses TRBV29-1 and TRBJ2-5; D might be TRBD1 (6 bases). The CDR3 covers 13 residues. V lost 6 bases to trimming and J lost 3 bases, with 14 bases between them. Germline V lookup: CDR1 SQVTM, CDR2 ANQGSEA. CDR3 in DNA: TGCAGCGTGGATAAACAGGGAGAAGAGACCCAGTACTTC. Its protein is CSVDKQGEETQYF. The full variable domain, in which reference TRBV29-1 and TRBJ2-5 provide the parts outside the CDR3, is SAVISQKPSRDICQRGTSLTIQCQVDSQVTMMFWYRQQPGQSLTLIATANQGSEATYESGFVIDKFPISRPNLTFSTLTVSNMSPEDSSIYLCSVDKQGEETQYFGPGTRLLVL.